One and the same sample provided the 15 T cell receptor beta chains below, sequenced in a study of cytomegalovirus exposure and HLA in healthy donors. PCR employed 60 Vbeta and 13 Jbeta primers. Assay used: immunoSEQ multiplex PCR; TCRdb lists only in-frame clones, some missing. Of 200,000 to 250,000 clones listed, around 80% are singletons. Sequencing input: PBMCs. Receptors originate from a man aged 25 to 45 in good health and CMV-seronegative.

In this sample, this clone turned up once. CDR3 residues: CASSFRGLRNTEAFF. The CDR3 DNA sequence: TGTGCCAGTAGTTTTCGAGGCTTACGGAACACTGAAGCTTTCTTT. This chain connects TRBV19 to TRBJ1-1; D unclear. Germline V gene sequence: CDR1 LNHDA, CDR2 SQIVND (reference sequence). This CDR3 region has 15 residues. The V gene lost 5 bases and the J gene lost 1 base, with 14 bases spanning the gap.

The chain is built from TRBV5-4 and TRBJ2-7; D possibly corresponds to TRBD2 (6 bases). Trimming left V 5 bases short and J 3 bases short, with 15 bases between. The CDR3 runs to 14 residues. Germline-derived CDR1 and CDR2 are SGHNT and YYREEE (reference sequence). The chain's CDR3 is CASSRDLLSYEQYF. The CDR3 DNA follows: TGTGCCAGCAGTCGGGACTTACTCAGCTACGAGCAGTACTTC.

The chain employs TRBV27 and TRBJ1-2, with no clear D. Per germline, CDR1 MNHEY and CDR2 SMNVEV (reference sequence). V gave up 5 bases and J gave up 4 bases, with 11 bases separating them. The CDR3 runs 13 residues. CDR3 amino acids: CASSPNYPYGYTF. The DNA for the CDR3 is TGTGCCAGCAGTCCTAATTACCCCTATGGCTACACCTTC.

The chain recombines TRBV7-8 with TRBJ1-1; 8 positions agree with TRBD1. Germline trimming cut 0 bases from V and 6 bases from J; bases unmatched to any gene: 9. The CDR3 extends over 16 amino acids. Per germline, CDR1 SGHVS and CDR2 FQNEAQ. CDR3: CASSLAPDRDFPEAFF. The DNA of the CDR3 is TGTGCCAGCAGCTTAGCCCCGGACAGGGATTTCCCTGAAGCTTTCTTT.

The J gene is TRBJ1-2, the V gene TRBV29-1, with D perhaps TRBD1 (6 bases). Germline V lookup: CDR1 SQVTM, CDR2 ANQGSEA. Trimming removed 4 bases at V and 6 bases at J, with 18 bases between. The CDR3 covers 14 residues. The CDR3 loop reads CSVGTAVLEDGYTF. The CDR3 DNA follows: TGCAGCGTTGGGACAGCGGTCCTAGAGGATGGCTACACCTTC.

The chain combines TRBV6-1 with TRBJ2-2; 7 nucleotides line up with TRBD1. Germline V gene lookup returns CDR1 MNHNS and CDR2 SASEGT. CDR3 length: 16 residues. V lost 3 bases, J lost 1 base, and 5 bases stayed unmatched. As DNA, the CDR3 is TGTGCCAGCAGTGACGAGACAGGGTGGAACACCGGGGAGCTGTTTTTT. Encoded protein: CASSDETGWNTGELFF.

The chain couples TRBV2 to TRBJ2-7; 9 nucleotides match TRBD1. CDR1 and CDR2 from the germline V gene are SNHLY and FYNNEI. V gave up 6 bases and J gave up 7 bases; unmatched junction bases: 13. The CDR3 consists of 15 residues. CDR3 nucleotide sequence: TGTGCCAGCAGAGAGAACAGGGGGCCCTTTATTGAGCAGTACTTC. This codes for CASRENRGPFIEQYF.

V and J are TRBV2 and TRBJ2-3; D may be TRBD1 (5 bases). The CDR3 totals 12 residues. Germline assignment: CDR1 SNHLY and CDR2 FYNNEI. Trimming took off 3 bases at V and 7 bases at J, with 8 bases between the two ends. The CDR3 here is CASSEAGYTQYF. In DNA form, the CDR3 reads TGTGCCAGCAGTGAGGCAGGGTATACGCAGTATTTT. Variable domain in full (rest from reference TRBV2 and TRBJ2-3): EPEVTQTPSHQVTQMGQEVILRCVPISNHLYFYWYRQILGQKVEFLVSFYNNEISEKSEIFDDQFSVERPDGSNFTLKIRSTKLEDSAMYFCASSEAGYTQYFGPGTRLTVL.

The rearrangement links TRBV2 to TRBJ1-5; TRBD1 matches at 7 bases. Germline-derived CDR1 and CDR2 are SNHLY and FYNNEI. The length of the CDR3 is 15 residues. Losses at the gene ends were 4 bases for V and 0 bases for J; bases not matched to a gene: 3. The CDR3 sequence is CASSGDRASNQPQHF. In DNA form, the CDR3 reads TGTGCCAGCAGTGGAGACAGGGCTAGCAATCAGCCCCAGCATTTT.

The chain combines TRBV28 with TRBJ2-7; 9 nucleotides line up with TRBD1. The CDR3 sequence is 16 residues long. CDR1 and CDR2 from the germline V gene are MDHEN and SYDVKM. Trimming removed 6 bases from V and 5 bases from J; junction bases left unmatched: 14. The CDR3 is CASSPTGGTGFDEQYF. The CDR3 coding sequence is TGTGCCAGCAGCCCCACAGGAGGGACAGGGTTTGACGAGCAGTACTTC.

The count of this clone is one. V is TRBV27 and J is TRBJ1-4; D remains ambiguous. The germline V gene has CDR1 MNHEY and CDR2 SMNVEV (reference sequence). There are 18 residues in the CDR3. Deletions cut 2 bases from V and 8 bases from J, with 24 bases between. The CDR3 coding sequence is TGTGCCAGCAGTTTAACGTTTCCTGGGAGCCCGTTGGAGGAAAAACTGTTTTTT. Amino acids: CASSLTFPGSPLEEKLFF.

CDR3 sequence: CASSLQGLNGYTF. CDR3 nucleotides: TGCGCCAGCAGCTTGCAGGGGTTGAATGGCTACACCTTC. The chain uses TRBV5-1 and TRBJ1-2, with a tentative D call TRBD1 (6 bases). V was shortened by 1 base and J by 6 bases, with 10 bases between the two germline ends. The CDR3 extends over 13 amino acids. Germline V gives CDR1 SGHRS, CDR2 YFSETQ.

In its sample, this clone was seen a few times. The chain combines TRBV19 with TRBJ2-4; possible D gene TRBD2, 5 bases. V gave up 0 bases and J gave up 1 base, with 16 bases separating them. The germline CDR1 and CDR2 sequences are LNHDA and SQIVND (reference sequence). This CDR3 spans 18 amino acids. CDR3 residues: CASSIDSGSITAKNIQYF. The CDR3 DNA is TGTGCCAGTAGTATAGATTCGGGGTCAATAACGGCCAAAAACATTCAGTACTTC.

The chain couples TRBV7-2 to TRBJ1-1, with 9 bases that match TRBD1. Germline V gene lookup returns CDR1 SGHTA and CDR2 FQGNSA. The J segment lost 4 bases and the V segment lost 3 bases, leaving 9 bases of the junction unmatched. The CDR3 runs 16 residues. The CDR3 spells CASSLAPGTGSTEAFF. CDR3 bases: TGTGCCAGCAGCTTGGCTCCCGGGACAGGGTCCACTGAAGCTTTCTTT.

The DNA for the CDR3 is TGTGCCAGCAGTGAAGGTCTAGAGACCCAGTACTTC. It yields the protein CASSEGLETQYF. The rearrangement uses TRBV2 and TRBJ2-5; the D is unclear. The CDR3 is 12 amino acids. With 1 base removed from V and 4 bases from J, the gap between germline ends came to 4 bases. The germline V gene encodes CDR1 SNHLY and CDR2 FYNNEI.